The 10 T cell receptor beta chains reported below all come from one sample, sequenced in a study of control samples from healthy donors and cancer patients (dated by TCRdb to about 2020). The method was the immunoSEQ multiplex PCR assay. The clones in this table, taken by TCRdb from immuneACCESS, are in-frame only. Not every clone is retained; where verified, under half of the shortfall comes from an unresolved V gene, and the cause of the rest is unknown. Across this sample there are tens of thousands of clones, with approximately 93% seen only once. The ten largest account for over 0.95% of the sample. Material for sequencing was PBMCs. These receptors all stem from a woman aged 40 to 50 with lung cancer.

The chain employs TRBV7-2 and TRBJ1-3; D not resolved. Germline lookup yields CDR1 SGHTA and CDR2 FQGNSA. The CDR3 has 15 residues. Trimming shortened V by 0 bases and J by 5 bases, and 11 bases separated the two germline ends. CDR3 region: CASSLAPTVRNTIYF. CDR3 bases: TGTGCCAGCAGCTTAGCGCCGACGGTGAGAAACACCATATATTTT.

This chain uses TRBV2 with TRBJ2-4; TRBD2 matches at 11 bases. The CDR3 has 16 residues. Germline values: CDR1 SNHLY, CDR2 FYNNEI. With 3 bases clipped from V and 8 bases from J, the junction kept 9 bases outside the gene matches. Here the CDR3 DNA reads TGTGCCAGCAGTGATCGGGCTAGCGGGGGGAAGGACATTCAGTACTTC. Translating gives CASSDRASGGKDIQYF.

The chain employs TRBV2 and TRBJ1-1; unclear D gene. This CDR3 comprises 12 residues. Germline CDR1 is SNHLY and CDR2 is FYNNEI. Between the trimmed V and J ends, which lost 7 bases and 4 bases, there was a span of 10 bases. The CDR3, as DNA: TGTGCCAGCAAGAGTATCGGCACTGAAGCTTTCTTT. Translated, it gives CASKSIGTEAFF.

The rearrangement uses TRBV24-1 and TRBJ2-5; TRBD2 aligns across 7 bases. The CDR3 is 14 amino acids. After removal of 5 bases from V and 5 bases from J, the junction contained 7 bases not matched to a gene. Germline CDR1 and CDR2: KGHDR and SFDVKD. CDR3 amino acids: CATSARGDWETQYF. The CDR3 DNA follows: TGTGCCACCAGTGCCCGGGGGGACTGGGAGACCCAGTACTTC.

The gene calls are TRBV6-5 and TRBJ2-7; 10 bases are shared with TRBD1. CDR1 and CDR2 (germline): MNHEY, SVGAGI. The V and J ends lost 8 bases and 1 base, in that order; junction bases with no gene match: 8. The CDR3 extends over 15 amino acids. CDR3 sequence (DNA): TGTGCCAGCTTCGCAGGGGACAGGGGTTCCTACGAGCAGTACTTC. This encodes CASFAGDRGSYEQYF.

The chain joins TRBV7-2 to TRBJ1-2; 9 bases align to TRBD1. The germline V gene has CDR1 SGHTA and CDR2 FQGNSA. V shed 2 bases and J 8 bases; nucleotides not matched to a gene: 6. The CDR3 has 14 residues. The CDR3 sequence: CASSLNPDRGGYTF. In nucleotides, the CDR3 is TGTGCCAGCAGCTTAAATCCGGACAGGGGAGGCTACACCTTC.

V is TRBV18 and J is TRBJ1-1; TRBD1 might be the D (5 bases). CDR3 length: 16 residues. V gave up 5 bases and J gave up 5 bases, with 21 bases separating them. The V gene's germline CDR1 is KGHSH and CDR2 LQKENI. This CDR3 reads CASSESGTAVGTEAFF. In nucleotides, the CDR3 is TGTGCCAGCTCAGAATCCGGGACCGCGGTGGGAACTGAAGCTTTCTTT.

The chain combines TRBV14 with TRBJ2-3; D ambiguous. Per the germline V gene, CDR1 is SGHDN and CDR2 is FVKESK. This CDR3 has 13 residues. Trimming pared 0 bases from V and 10 bases from J, leaving 11 bases between. CDR3 in DNA: TGTGCCAGCAGCCAAGAGGGTACCGGCGCGCAGTATTTT. This gives the protein CASSQEGTGAQYF.

This chain joins TRBV28 and TRBJ1-1; no clear D gene. CDR1 and CDR2 (germline): MDHEN, SYDVKM. CDR3 length: 11 residues. V was pared by 8 bases and J by 1 base, with 5 bases between. For the CDR3, the DNA is TGTGCCAGCGGAGAGAACACTGAAGCTTTCTTT. This encodes CASGENTEAFF.

This clone showed up just once. The rearrangement links TRBV28 to TRBJ2-1; D unresolved. Germline V gene sequence: CDR1 MDHEN, CDR2 SYDVKM. The germline V and J ends were trimmed by 6 bases and 10 bases, with 22 bases remaining between them. The CDR3 extends over 15 amino acids. The CDR3 spells CASRPERTGTDEQFF. The CDR3 DNA follows: TGTGCCAGCAGGCCAGAGAGGACGGGCACCGACGAGCAGTTCTTC.